These T cell receptor beta chains were read from a single sample in a study of blood T cell repertoires in COVID-19. Produced via immunoSEQ multiplex PCR; TCRdb's table is partial and in-frame only. The sample has around 220,000 clones, approximately 80% seen once. The source material was peripheral blood. The source is a woman at least 80 years old with COVID-19, enrolled during active disease. CDR3s include the opening cysteine and the closing phenylalanine or tryptophan. The order of the fields is CDR3 DNA, CDR3 protein, D gene, clone size, V gene, J gene. The D gene is left open where the match is weak. For some rows the clone size is stated as once, few or many, or as a class when expanded; others skip it.

TGTGCCAGCAGCTTGGGCCCAGGGAAGTCGAATGAAAAACTGTTTTTT	CASSLGPGKSNEKLFF	.	.	TRBV5-6	TRBJ1-4
TGTGCCAGTAGTGAAGGAGCAGGGGGCTTGTCACCCCTCCACTTT	CASSEGAGGLSPLHF	TRBD1	.	TRBV19	TRBJ1-6
TGTGCCAGCAGCTTAGGTACGAACACCGGGGAGCTGTTTTTT	CASSLGTNTGELFF	.	.	TRBV11-3	TRBJ2-2
TGTGCCAGCAGCCCGGCACAGGGGTTTGGAAACACCATATATTTT	CASSPAQGFGNTIYF	TRBD1	.	TRBV7-2	TRBJ1-3
TGTGCCAGCAGCTTAGGCTACGGACAAGGTACTGAAGCTTTCTTT	CASSLGYGQGTEAFF	.	.	TRBV7-6	TRBJ1-1
TGTGCCAGCAGCTTCGGGAGCTTCAATCAGCCCCAGCATTTT	CASSFGSFNQPQHF	.	.	TRBV5-6	TRBJ1-5
TGTGCCAGCCGGGAGGGTATATGGGTCCGTTTT	CASREGIWVRF	.	.	TRBV28	TRBJ1-1
TGTGCCAGCAGCCAACAGGGTATAAGTCAGCCCCAGCATTTT	CASSQQGISQPQHF	.	.	TRBV27	TRBJ1-5
TGTGCCAGCAGCCCCCATACGTGGGGAGATGGCTACACCTTC	CASSPHTWGDGYTF	.	.	TRBV14	TRBJ1-2
TGTGCCACCAGCTCCCGGATGGCGGGGATCGAGACCCAGTACTTC	CATSSRMAGIETQYF	.	.	TRBV15	TRBJ2-5
TGCGCCAGCAGCTTGGCCCCTACCTACGAGCAGTACTTC	CASSLAPTYEQYF	.	.	TRBV5-1	TRBJ2-7
TGTGCCATAGCACCACAGGGGAGAGGTGGCTACACCTTC	CAIAPQGRGGYTF	TRBD1	.	TRBV27	TRBJ1-2
TGTGCCAGCAGCCAGCCGGGGGGCAAAAACATTCAGTACTTC	CASSQPGGKNIQYF	TRBD2	.	TRBV5-6	TRBJ2-4
TGTGCCAGCAGAGACACGGGGGTCGATACGCAGTATTTT	CASRDTGVDTQYF	.	.	TRBV4-2	TRBJ2-3
TGTGCCAGCAGCCCAGCCCGGACAAGATTTGAAGCTTTCTTT	CASSPARTRFEAFF	.	.	TRBV3-1/TRBV3-2	TRBJ1-1
TGTGCCACCAGTGATACAAATCAGCCCCAGCATTTT	CATSDTNQPQHF	.	.	TRBV24-1	TRBJ1-5
TGCAGCGCTACCTCAGGGGGTACTTTCTTT	CSATSGGTFF	TRBD1	.	TRBV29-1	TRBJ1-1
TGTGCCAGCAGTTCCCTTGGGGGGTCGCCCTTTTATCAGCCCCAGCATTTT	CASSSLGGSPFYQPQHF	.	.	TRBV27	TRBJ1-5
TGTGCCAGCAGCTTAGACCCTCGGGACAGAAAGTTCACAGATACGCAGTATTTT	CASSLDPRDRKFTDTQYF	TRBD1	.	TRBV11-3	TRBJ2-3
TGTGCCAGCTGTGAAAATTTGGCGGGGGAGCAGTTCTTC	CASCENLAGEQFF	.	.	TRBV25-1	TRBJ2-1
TGCGCCAGCAGCCTGACAGAGTACAATGAGCAGTTCTTC	CASSLTEYNEQFF	.	.	TRBV5-1	TRBJ2-1
TGCGCCAGCAGCTTGTATCTCGTGGGTATGGGCGGGGAGACCCAGTACTTC	CASSLYLVGMGGETQYF	.	.	TRBV5-1	TRBJ2-5
TGTGCCAGCAGTTCGAGCGGACAGGTCCATAGTGGCTACACCTTC	CASSSSGQVHSGYTF	TRBD1	once	TRBV27	TRBJ1-2
TGTGCCACCTCTCGTAGCGATGGCGGGGAGCTGTTTTTT	CATSRSDGGELFF	.	.	TRBV12-3/TRBV12-4	TRBJ2-2
TGTGCCAGCAGCTTCAGGGGGAACACTGAAGCTTTCTTT	CASSFRGNTEAFF	.	once	TRBV5-5	TRBJ1-1
TGTGCCAGCTCACCCCAGGAGAACACTGAAGCTTTCTTT	CASSPQENTEAFF	.	.	TRBV18	TRBJ1-1
TGCGCCAACCAAAGGGACAGGGGCGGTGGGAACAATCAGCCCCAGCATTTT	CANQRDRGGGNNQPQHF	TRBD1	.	TRBV23-1	TRBJ1-5
TGTGCCAGCAGTACACCGGGACAGGGCTATGGCTACACCTTC	CASSTPGQGYGYTF	TRBD1	once	TRBV3-1/TRBV3-2	TRBJ1-2
TGTGCCAGCAGGGAGACGACAGGTCCCTATGGCTACACCTTC	CASRETTGPYGYTF	.	.	TRBV11-2	TRBJ1-2
TGCGCCAGCAGCTTGGAAACTAGCGGCAATGAGCAGTTCTTC	CASSLETSGNEQFF	TRBD2	once	TRBV5-1	TRBJ2-1
TGTGCCAGCAGCCATAGCGGGGGGAACCACAATGAGCAGTTCTTC	CASSHSGGNHNEQFF	TRBD2	.	TRBV3-1/TRBV3-2	TRBJ2-1